The present TCR beta chain was sequenced within a study of T cells in localized non-small cell lung cancer. Repertoires were generated with immunoSEQ multiplex PCR, while TCRdb's copy carries only in-frame clones and drops some. The table has about 78,000 clones, 84% seen once. Study-level points and caveats: A denser population of T cells in blood accompanied longer overall survival.

Comments on this clone: The antigen is not known.

V was pared by 3 bases and J by 1 base, with 13 bases between. The CDR3 contains 15 residues. The germline CDR1 and CDR2 sequences are SGHNT and YENEEA. The starting material was peripheral blood, obtained before any cancer treatment. This chain uses TRBV11-3 with TRBJ2-7; TRBD1 or TRBD2 may be the D gene (5 bases each). The receptor comes from a man aged 40-75 years with stage I lung adenocarcinoma. In nucleotides, the CDR3 is TGTGCCAGCAGCTTCAGGCCAGGGAGATCCTACGAGCAGTACTTC. It translates to CASSFRPGRSYEQYF.